The clone carrying this T cell receptor (beta chain) was recorded only once. TCRdb's table, derived via immunoSEQ multiplex PCR, lists solely in-frame clones and lacks some. The top ten hold roughly 14% of the sample, which has tens of thousands of clones, 85% to 90% seen once. Trimming cost V 5 bases and J 8 bases; bases outside gene matches: 11. The CDR3 spans 14 residues. CDR1 and CDR2 (germline): MNHEY, SMNVEV (reference sequence). This specimen comes from a study of T cells in tuberculosis. This sequence originates from a donor between 5 and 29 years old with latent tuberculosis or without tuberculosis infection. The sequencing input was PBMCs. The chain recombines TRBV27 with TRBJ1-2; 7 bases map to TRBD1. The CDR3 spells CASSPRRGSEGYTF. For the CDR3, the DNA is TGTGCCAGCAGTCCACGCAGGGGGAGTGAGGGCTACACCTTC.